Each of the 12 T cell receptor beta chains below was sequenced from the same sample in a study of CD8 T cells in ankylosing spondylitis. TCRdb called the 5' RACE reads again in MiXCR, with one record for every CDR3 protein. The sample lists approximately 250,000 distinct CDR3 sequences, under 30% occurring once. The material sequenced was blood, either unsorted or a sorted T cell fraction (not recorded which). The receptor source for this set is a male donor with ankylosing spondylitis or in good health (not recorded which).

The chain has TRBV29-1 and TRBJ2-3; the match to TRBD2 covers 7 bases. With V trimmed by 3 bases and J by 4 bases, 1 base remained unmatched. Per the germline V gene, CDR1 is SQVTM and CDR2 is ANQGSEA. The CDR3 has 12 amino acids. CDR3 nucleotide sequence: TGCAGCGTTGAGAGCGGGGCAGATACGCAGTATTTT. It codes for CSVESGADTQYF.

This clonotype was counted ten times or more. The rearrangement links TRBV12-3 or TRBV12-4 to TRBJ2-4, with 7 bases that match TRBD2. The CDR3 totals 13 residues. The J segment lost 7 bases and the V segment lost 6 bases, leaving 6 bases of the junction unmatched. The CDR3 DNA reads as TGTGCCAGCAGCCGAGAGGGAGGGAACATTCAGTACTTC. It encodes CASSREGGNIQYF.

The chain joins TRBV2 to TRBJ2-6, with a weak D call TRBD1 (8 bases). Germline V gene data show CDR1 as SNHLY and CDR2 as FYNNEI. V was trimmed by 4 bases and J by 2 bases, leaving 12 bases between them. This CDR3 contains 16 residues. CDR3 coding DNA: TGTGCCAGCAGTGGGACAGGGAGGGCTGGGGCCAACGTCCTGACTTTC. This translates into CASSGTGRAGANVLTF.

This clonotype was picked up a small number of times. This chain uses TRBV10-3 with TRBJ2-5; 10 positions match TRBD1. Looked up from germline, CDR1 is ENHRY and CDR2 is SYGVKD. Trimming took 6 bases from V and 4 from J; bases not matched to a gene: 2. The CDR3 is made up of 13 amino acids. In DNA form, the CDR3 reads TGTGCCATCAGCGGGACAGGGGCAGAGACCCAGTACTTC. This sequence encodes CAISGTGAETQYF.

The CDR3 is CASRPEFVIDTGELFF. The CDR3 DNA reads as TGTGCCAGCAGGCCCGAATTCGTCATCGACACCGGGGAGCTGTTTTTT. The gene calls are TRBV27 and TRBJ2-2; D is uncertain. Germline values: CDR1 MNHEY, CDR2 SMNVEV (reference sequence). V shed 6 bases and J shed 3 bases, with 17 bases lying between them. The CDR3 consists of 16 residues.

This sequence joins TRBV9 and TRBJ2-3, with D possibly TRBD2 on 6 matching bases. The CDR3 length is 15 residues. Trimming removed 0 bases from V and 0 bases from J, with 8 bases in between. Germline CDR1 is SGDLS and CDR2 is YYNGEE. In DNA form, the CDR3 reads TGTGCCAGCAGCGTAGGGGACTGGAGCACAGATACGCAGTATTTT. The encoded protein is CASSVGDWSTDTQYF. The variable domain in full, completed from reference TRBV9 and TRBJ2-3, reads DSGVTQTPKHLITATGQRVTLRCSPRSGDLSVYWYQQSLDQGLQFLIQYYNGEERAKGNILERFSAQQFPDLHSELNLSSLELGDSALYFCASSVGDWSTDTQYFGPGTRLTVL.

This clonotype was detected ten times or more. The chain joins TRBV29-1 to TRBJ1-4; D is ambiguous. The CDR3 spans 14 residues. Per germline, CDR1 SQVTM and CDR2 ANQGSEA. Trimming stripped 1 base from V and 7 bases from J, with 13 bases between. The CDR3 here is CSVEVVGLGEKLFF. The CDR3 DNA is TGCAGCGTTGAAGTGGTAGGGCTGGGTGAAAAACTGTTTTTT.

This clonotype has more than one count but fewer than ten. The chain uses TRBV12-3 or TRBV12-4 and TRBJ1-1; D not certain. The V gene lost 4 bases and the J gene lost 3 bases, with 12 bases spanning the gap. The CDR3 covers 14 residues. The CDR3 is CASSSGRRDTEAFF. The CDR3 DNA reads as TGTGCCAGCAGTTCTGGAAGGCGTGACACTGAAGCTTTCTTT.

There are a few counts of this clonotype. This chain uses TRBV20-1 with TRBJ2-1; 9 bases match TRBD2. V dropped 6 bases and J dropped 6; count of bases not matched to a gene: 15. CDR1 is DFQATT, CDR2 SNEGSKA, per germline (reference sequence). The CDR3 contains 16 residues. CDR3 loop: CSAKMSPWRGGNEQFF. In nucleotides, the CDR3 is TGCAGTGCCAAAATGTCCCCCTGGCGGGGGGGCAATGAGCAGTTCTTC.

At least ten counts were recorded for this clonotype. The chain carries TRBV4-1 and TRBJ2-3; no reliable D call. CDR3 length: 18 residues. V shed 1 base and J shed 1 base, with 18 bases lying between them. CDR1 MGHRA and CDR2 YSYEKL come from the germline V gene. CDR3 sequence: CASSQGLFRASRTDTQYF. The CDR3 region has the DNA TGCGCCAGCAGCCAAGGTTTATTTCGGGCCAGCCGCACAGATACGCAGTATTTT.

In DNA, the CDR3 is TGTGCCAGCAGCTTAACAGGGGTAGACTATGGCTACACCTTC. It encodes CASSLTGVDYGYTF. The chain couples TRBV12-3 or TRBV12-4 to TRBJ1-2, with 7 nucleotides matching TRBD1. With V trimmed by 6 bases and J by 3 bases, 7 bases remained unmatched. The CDR3 covers 14 residues.

The V call is TRBV15, the J call TRBJ2-3, with 10 bases that match TRBD2. From germline, CDR1 is LNHNV and CDR2 YYDKDF (reference sequence). The CDR3 is made up of 16 amino acids. V lost 8 bases and J lost 4; bases outside the gene matches: 12. The CDR3 loop reads CATSGGAGGPADTQYF. In nucleotides, the CDR3 is TGTGCCACCTCCGGGGGAGCGGGGGGGCCCGCAGATACGCAGTATTTT.